Each of the 8 T cell receptor beta chains below was sequenced from the same sample in a study of blood T cell repertoires in COVID-19 (dated by TCRdb to 2019 to 2021). The library was made by the immunoSEQ multiplex PCR assay. What TCRdb holds here is the immuneACCESS table cut down to in-frame rearrangements. Part of the clones is not present; checked against another copy, under half of the missing clones reflect an unresolved V gene, and the others are unexplained. Across this sample there are about 90,000 clones, with 75% to 90% seen only once. The top ten clonotypes cover 15% of the sample. The sequenced material came from peripheral blood. The receptors stem from a male donor with acute or convalescent COVID-19.

The chain employs TRBV18 and TRBJ2-1, with 10 nucleotides matching TRBD1. The CDR3 covers 14 residues. Germline CDR1 is KGHSH and CDR2 is LQKENI. V lost 6 bases, J lost 4 bases, and 3 bases stayed unmatched. CDR3 region: CASSQGQGYNEQFF. DNA of the CDR3: TGTGCCAGCTCCCAGGGACAGGGGTACAATGAGCAGTTCTTC.

The chain couples TRBV19 to TRBJ1-5; D may be TRBD1 (5 bases). CDR1 is LNHDA, CDR2 SQIVND, per germline (reference sequence). The germline V and J ends were trimmed by 4 bases and 9 bases, with 19 bases remaining between them. The CDR3 spans 15 residues. This chain's CDR3 is CASSTPPGRGGPQHF. The CDR3, as DNA: TGTGCCAGTAGTACCCCACCGGGACGGGGGGGGCCCCAGCATTTT.

This chain joins TRBV5-1 and TRBJ2-5; 10 bases align to TRBD2. Trimming cost V 1 base and J 2 bases; bases outside gene matches: 2. Per germline, CDR1 SGHRS and CDR2 YFSETQ. The CDR3 consists of 15 residues. This CDR3 is CASSLRLAGQETQYF. As DNA, the CDR3 is TGCGCCAGCAGCTTGAGACTAGCGGGTCAAGAGACCCAGTACTTC.

The V gene is TRBV11-2, the J gene TRBJ2-5; possibly TRBD2 for D (6 bases). The CDR3 sequence is 14 residues long. V was pared by 2 bases and J by 4 bases, with 11 bases between. Germline V gene lookup returns CDR1 SGHAT and CDR2 FQNNGV. For the CDR3, the DNA is TGTGCCAGCAGCTTATCTCCCGGGGGAGAGACCCAGTACTTC. Translated: CASSLSPGGETQYF.

V is TRBV6-5 and J is TRBJ1-5; no firm D call. CDR1 is MNHEY, CDR2 SVGAGI, per germline. This CDR3 comprises 15 residues. V shed 6 bases and J shed 5 bases, with 17 bases lying between them. The CDR3 sequence: CASRAGPNGHQPQHF. In DNA, the CDR3 is TGTGCCAGCAGAGCGGGCCCGAACGGGCATCAGCCCCAGCATTTT.

The V call is TRBV2, the J call TRBJ1-2; a possible D gene is TRBD1 (5 bases). Germline V gene lookup returns CDR1 SNHLY and CDR2 FYNNEI. The CDR3 runs 12 residues. V lost 6 bases, J lost 0 bases, and 5 bases lay in between. The CDR3 spells CASRQANYGYTF. The CDR3 DNA reads as TGTGCCAGCAGACAGGCTAACTATGGCTACACCTTC.

This clone was detected only a few times. The V call is TRBV7-9, the J call TRBJ1-3, with TRBD1 as a possible D gene (6 bases). The V end was cut by 5 bases, the J end by 4 bases, with 12 bases between. The CDR3 length is 14 residues. CDR1 is SEHNR and CDR2 is FQNEAQ in the germline V gene (reference sequence). In DNA, the CDR3 is TGTGCCAGCAGCACAACCGGGACAGGAAACACCATATATTTT. This encodes CASSTTGTGNTIYF.

V usage is TRBV14 and J usage is TRBJ1-2; tentative D call: TRBD1 (6 bases). From germline, CDR1 is SGHDN and CDR2 FVKESK. This CDR3 is 15 amino acids long. V lost 2 bases and J lost 6, with 16 bases in between. The CDR3 coding sequence is TGTGCCAGCAGCCAACAAGGCGGGGGCTGGGATGGCTACACCTTC. It specifies CASSQQGGGWDGYTF.